The rows below give T cell receptor beta chains drawn from one sample of a study of T cell responses to AZD1222 COVID-19 vaccine. The assay was immunoSEQ multiplex PCR, and TCRdb's table has in-frame clones only and misses some. The sample lists about 160,000 clones; about 90% were seen once. The source was peripheral blood, collected 28 days after the second AZD1222 dose. The receptors shown here come from an adult who received the AZD1222 COVID-19 vaccine. The CDR3 runs from the conserved cysteine through the conserved F or W. Expanded clones are given a class, and other clones once, few, many or no size at all.

CDR3	V	J	size
CASSYYGGALGYTF	TRBV6-2/TRBV6-3	TRBJ1-2	-
CASSQVYRTSGDNEQFF	TRBV3-1/TRBV3-2	TRBJ2-1	-
CASSLKDFSQAFF	TRBV7-8	TRBJ1-1	-
CASSEAVQLYEQYF	TRBV2	TRBJ2-7	-
CSASRGLSSYEQYF	TRBV20-1	TRBJ2-7	-
CASRWDIQETQYF	TRBV5-1	TRBJ2-5	-
CASSIRTVGPNQPQHF	TRBV27	TRBJ1-5	once
CASSAGQGAAGNTIYF	TRBV9	TRBJ1-3	-
CASSATRNTEAFF	TRBV14	TRBJ1-1	-
CATSEEDQPQHF	TRBV24-1	TRBJ1-5	-
CASSLVTGRSNEKLFF	TRBV7-9	TRBJ1-4	-
CASSPGVAGLLF	TRBV19	TRBJ2-7	medium-sized
CASGTTSGGINEQFF	TRBV19	TRBJ2-1	-
CASSFGRQETQYF	TRBV5-6	TRBJ2-5	-
CASSLRQGGEKLFF	TRBV27	TRBJ1-4	-
CASSISRDRLADTQYF	TRBV19	TRBJ2-3	-
CSGGQPAGAFF	TRBV29-1	TRBJ1-1	-
CAWAWTGGGQPQHF	TRBV30	TRBJ1-5	-
CSVEDRSRLYEQFF	TRBV29-1	TRBJ2-1	-
CASSLGPLSTEAFF	TRBV5-6	TRBJ1-1	-
CASSLNQGLSYNSPLHF	TRBV7-8	TRBJ1-6	-
CSVGSGVSSYNEQFF	TRBV29-1	TRBJ2-1	-
CASSRTSGEYRYNEQFF	TRBV19	TRBJ2-1	-
CASSLELQGFYNEQFF	TRBV5-6	TRBJ2-1	-
CASSPLGVRIKPDEQYF	TRBV6-6	TRBJ2-7	-
CASSLVQGTEAFF	TRBV4-3	TRBJ1-1	few
CASSQEGSGTTEAFF	TRBV3-1/TRBV3-2	TRBJ1-1	-
CASSLGQGAGYGYTF	TRBV7-2	TRBJ1-2	-